This T cell receptor beta chain comes out of a study of cytomegalovirus exposure and HLA in healthy donors. Regarding the study as a whole: Cytomegalovirus status was reportedly diagnosed by the classifier with high specificity and sensitivity. Under in vitro conditions, a few CMV-associated chains were confirmed as specific for CMV antigens. Researchers reported in a later analysis that common viral pathogens appeared linked to several top clusters. Relative to equally common others, HLA-associated TCR beta chains showed greater clonal expansion in a later analysis.

In the PCR, 60 Vbeta and 13 Jbeta primers were used. The data were produced by immunoSEQ multiplex PCR, yet TCRdb's version contains in-frame clones alone and is incomplete. In the table there are 200,000 to 250,000 clones, 77% of which are singletons. Turning to this clone: Its antigen is not identified. A junction boundary mismatches the germline segment, possibly from a read error. The same CDR3 arises from other DNA sequences in this sample as well.

The CDR3 contains 16 residues. CDR1 SGHRS and CDR2 YFSETQ come from the germline V gene. The receptor was isolated from a woman aged 55-75 years in good health and CMV-seropositive. Source material: PBMCs. The rearrangement links TRBV5-1 to TRBJ2-3; a weak D match, TRBD2 (7 bases). The CDR3 here is CASSLGTQGRADTQYF. DNA for the CDR3: TGCGCCAGCAGCTTGGGAACCCAGGGGAGGGCAGATACACAGTATTTT. Full variable domain (outside the CDR3, taken from reference TRBV5-1 and TRBJ2-3): KAGVTQTPRYLIKTRGQQVTLSCSPISGHRSVSWYQQTPGQGLQFLFEYFSETQRNKGNFPGRFSGRQFSNSRSEMNVSTLELGDSALYLCASSLGTQGRADTQYFGPGTRLTVL.